This TCR beta chain was sequenced during a study of siplizumab effects on memory and regulatory T cells. General study points: Poor capture below about 10^-5 frequency left most alloreactive clones unmapped to unstimulated subsets.

The mixed lymphocyte reaction cells were cocultured at 37°C for 6 to 7 days. Relative to its sample, this clone is medium-sized. Its antigen is unidentified. TCR templates, 80,000 to 100,000 per sample, were assayed. Assay used: immunoSEQ multiplex PCR; TCRdb lists only in-frame clones, some missing. The table shows a few thousand clones, with around 50% occurring only once. CDR3 size: 15 residues. Germline V gene data show CDR1 as SGHRS and CDR2 as YFSETQ. V lost 4 bases, J lost 5 bases, and 9 bases stayed unmatched. The sequence came from a human donor in good health; the cells came from an allogeneic mixed lymphocyte reaction. Some clones in this sample may be carry-over from other donors' samples. The sample comprised CFSE-low (dividing) CD4+ T cells sorted from an allogeneic mixed lymphocyte reaction. The rearrangement uses TRBV5-1 and TRBJ2-5, with 9 nucleotides matching TRBD1. This chain's CDR3 is CASSPGQGLVETQYF. The CDR3 DNA reads as TGCGCCAGCAGCCCGGGACAGGGACTGGTCGAGACCCAGTACTTC.